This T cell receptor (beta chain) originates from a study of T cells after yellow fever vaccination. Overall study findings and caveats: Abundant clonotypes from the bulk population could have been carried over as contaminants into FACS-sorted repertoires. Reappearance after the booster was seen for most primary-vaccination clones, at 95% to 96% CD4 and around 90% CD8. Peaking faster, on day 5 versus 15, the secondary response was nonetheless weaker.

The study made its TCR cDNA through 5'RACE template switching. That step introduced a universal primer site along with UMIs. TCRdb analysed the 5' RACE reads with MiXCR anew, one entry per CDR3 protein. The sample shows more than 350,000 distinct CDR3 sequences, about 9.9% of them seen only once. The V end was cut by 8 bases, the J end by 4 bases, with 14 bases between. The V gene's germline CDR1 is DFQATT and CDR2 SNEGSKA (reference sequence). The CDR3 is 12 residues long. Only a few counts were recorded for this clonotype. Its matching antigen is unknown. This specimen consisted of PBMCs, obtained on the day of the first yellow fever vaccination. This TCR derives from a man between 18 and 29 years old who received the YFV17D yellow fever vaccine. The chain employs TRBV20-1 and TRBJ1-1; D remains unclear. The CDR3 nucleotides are TGCAGTACCTTCTCCCCCACCACTGAAGCTTTCTTT. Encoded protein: CSTFSPTTEAFF.